Listed here are 19 T cell receptor beta chains from one sample, sequenced in a study of identical twins. TCRdb re-called the 5' RACE reads through MiXCR, storing one row per CDR3 protein. The sample has about 200,000 distinct CDR3 sequences; around 9.6% are singletons. The specimen sequenced was memory (CD45RO+) T cells sorted from blood. These receptors originate from a woman aged 18-29 years in good health.

This clonotype was found a few times. The chain carries TRBV5-1 and TRBJ1-4, with 8 bases identical to TRBD1. V shed 4 bases and J 8 bases; nucleotides not matched to a gene: 10. Germline CDR1 is SGHRS and CDR2 is YFSETQ. The CDR3 loop spans 15 amino acids. Here the CDR3 DNA reads TGCGCCAGCAGCCGCGGAGGGGACAGGAACGAAAAACTGTTTTTT. Protein sequence: CASSRGGDRNEKLFF.

This clonotype was detected only a few times. The chain combines TRBV2 with TRBJ2-4; 11 bases agree with TRBD2. Germline assignment: CDR1 SNHLY and CDR2 FYNNEI. The CDR3 has 14 residues. Germline trimming cut 4 bases from V and 6 bases from J; bases unmatched to any gene: 2. The chain's CDR3 is CASSVGTSGNIQYF. In DNA, the CDR3 is TGTGCCAGCAGTGTAGGGACTAGCGGAAACATTCAGTACTTC.

This clonotype was found many times. This chain uses TRBV9 with TRBJ1-1; D ambiguous. Per germline, CDR1 SGDLS and CDR2 YYNGEE. V was clipped by 1 base and J by 3 bases, with 13 bases between them. This CDR3 comprises 15 residues. CDR3 sequence: CASSVLPGVDTEAFF. The CDR3 coding sequence is TGTGCCAGCAGCGTACTGCCCGGGGTCGACACTGAAGCTTTCTTT.

V and J are TRBV20-1 and TRBJ2-2, with a possible D match to TRBD1 (5 bases). Germline-derived CDR1 and CDR2 are DFQATT and SNEGSKA (reference sequence). The CDR3 runs to 14 residues. V gave up 1 base and J gave up 2 bases, with 8 bases separating them. The CDR3 region is CSARGQPNTGELFF. CDR3 DNA sequence: TGCAGTGCTAGAGGACAGCCCAACACCGGGGAGCTGTTTTTT.

This clonotype was counted a few times. The chain employs TRBV21-1 and TRBJ2-7; the table names TRBD2, a call not compared with the DNA. TRBV21-1 is a pseudogene. There are 14 residues in the CDR3. CDR3 nucleotides: TGTGCCAGCAGCAAAGTTAAGAGGGCCTACGAGCAGTACTTC. Translating gives CASSKVKRAYEQYF.

This clonotype was seen a handful of times. This rearrangement joins TRBV27 to TRBJ2-7, with D perhaps TRBD1 (6 bases). This CDR3 comprises 13 residues. Per germline, CDR1 MNHEY and CDR2 SMNVEV (reference sequence). The V end was cut by 5 bases, the J end by 3 bases, with 11 bases between. The DNA of the CDR3 is TGTGCCAGCAGTCAAAAGACAGGCTACGAGCAGTACTTC. Its translation: CASSQKTGYEQYF.

This chain links TRBV6-5 with TRBJ2-7, with a tentative D call TRBD2 (5 bases). Germline assignment: CDR1 MNHEY and CDR2 SVGAGI. This CDR3 has 12 amino acids. Trimming shortened V by 6 bases and J by 7 bases, and 13 bases separated the two germline ends. CDR3 sequence (DNA): TGTGCCAGCAGCCGCCATTCGGGGGAGCAGTACTTC. Protein product: CASSRHSGEQYF.

The chain links TRBV20-1 to TRBJ2-7; 11 positions match TRBD2. CDR1 is DFQATT and CDR2 is SNEGSKA in the germline V gene (reference sequence). CDR3 length: 13 residues. The junction had 3 bases not matched to a gene; V was cut back by 4 bases and J by 4 bases. The CDR3 DNA is TGCAGTGCTAACCGACTAGCGGGGTACGAGCAGTACTTC. Its protein is CSANRLAGYEQYF.

Ten or more counts support this clonotype. The V gene is TRBV12-3 or TRBV12-4, the J gene TRBJ1-1, with D hard to call. V lost 1 base, J lost 1 base, and 7 bases lay in between. This CDR3 is built from 14 residues. The CDR3 sequence is CASSLGPGNTEAFF. In nucleotides, the CDR3 is TGTGCCAGCAGTTTAGGTCCGGGGAACACTGAAGCTTTCTTT.

The CDR3 loop is CASGKPGVYEQYF. The CDR3 DNA reads as TGTGCCAGCGGAAAGCCCGGCGTCTACGAGCAGTACTTC. The chain couples TRBV6-2 or TRBV6-3 to TRBJ2-7; D not certain. Germline V CDR1 and CDR2: MNHEY, SVGEGT. The CDR3 length is 13 residues. V lost 8 bases and J 3 bases, leaving 14 bases between the germline ends.

This clonotype was counted a few times. This chain links TRBV27 with TRBJ2-3; 9 nucleotides align to TRBD2. CDR1 MNHEY and CDR2 SMNVEV come from the germline V gene (reference sequence). The CDR3 is 15 amino acids. The V and J ends lost 6 bases and 6 bases, in that order; junction bases with no gene match: 10. The DNA of the CDR3 is TGTGCCAGCAGCCGACATGGGACTAGCCTCGATACGCAGTATTTT. It yields the protein CASSRHGTSLDTQYF.

This clonotype was found a few times. The gene calls are TRBV20-1 and TRBJ2-5; D could derive from TRBD1 or TRBD2 (5 bases each). The V end lost 3 bases, the J end lost 1 base, and 12 bases lay between the germline ends. Germline V gene lookup returns CDR1 DFQATT and CDR2 SNEGSKA (reference sequence). There are 14 residues in the CDR3. The chain's CDR3 is CSASHRDRQETQYF. The DNA of the CDR3 is TGCAGTGCTAGTCACCGGGACCGCCAAGAGACCCAGTACTTC.

This clonotype was seen more than once but under ten times. J is TRBJ2-1 and V is TRBV7-9; possibly TRBD1 for D (6 bases). The CDR3 runs 15 residues. Germline V CDR1 and CDR2: SEHNR, FQNEAQ (reference sequence). V was clipped by 1 base and J by 7 bases, with 14 bases between them. CDR3 nucleotide sequence: TGTGCCAGCAGCTTAGGGGGGACACGAGCTAATGAGCAGTTCTTC. Amino acid sequence: CASSLGGTRANEQFF.

The chain has TRBV18 and TRBJ2-7; D not certain. Trimming removed 2 bases at V and 0 bases at J, with 5 bases between. This CDR3 is 13 amino acids long. Germline values: CDR1 KGHSH, CDR2 LQKENI. The CDR3 spells CASSPGASYEQYF. CDR3 nucleotide sequence: TGTGCCAGCTCACCAGGCGCCTCCTACGAGCAGTACTTC. Variable domain in full (rest from reference TRBV18 and TRBJ2-7): NAGVMQNPRHLVRRRGQEARLRCSPMKGHSHVYWYRQLPEEGLKFMVYLQKENIIDESGMPKERFSAEFPKEGPSILRIQQVVRGDSAAYFCASSPGASYEQYFGPGTRLTVT.

The chain has TRBV7-2 and TRBJ2-3, with D hard to call. The CDR3 consists of 14 residues. V shed 3 bases and J shed 6 bases, with 13 bases lying between them. CDR1 is SGHTA and CDR2 is FQGNSA in the germline V gene. CDR3 sequence (DNA): TGTGCCAGCAGCTTTTTCGACCACGCGGATACGCAGTATTTT. This gives the protein CASSFFDHADTQYF.

This clonotype appeared a few times. The chain carries TRBV9 and TRBJ2-2; possibly TRBD2 for D (6 bases). Trimming left V 0 bases short and J 7 bases short, with 7 bases between. This CDR3 has 13 residues. From germline, CDR1 is SGDLS and CDR2 YYNGEE. The CDR3 reads CASSVEGGGELFF. The CDR3 DNA sequence: TGTGCCAGCAGCGTAGAGGGAGGCGGGGAGCTGTTTTTT.

This clonotype has only a few counts. The V and J genes are TRBV20-1 and TRBJ1-4, with D possibly TRBD1 on 5 matching bases. Germline CDR1 DFQATT, CDR2 SNEGSKA (reference sequence). V shed 0 bases and J shed 8 bases, with 10 bases lying between them. The CDR3 covers 13 residues. CDR3 loop: CSARDNGQEKLFF. CDR3 nucleotide sequence: TGCAGTGCTAGAGATAATGGACAAGAAAAACTGTTTTTT.

This clonotype appeared a few times. This chain joins TRBV6-2 or TRBV6-3 and TRBJ2-1; 7 bases align to TRBD2. The CDR3 spans 12 residues. Per the germline V gene, CDR1 is MNHEY and CDR2 is SVGEGT. V trimming: 8 bases; J trimming: 6 bases; junction bases outside the gene matches: 4. DNA of the CDR3: TGTGCCAGCTACGGGAGGAGCAATGAGCAGTTCTTC. It specifies CASYGRSNEQFF.

The gene calls are TRBV5-1 and TRBJ1-1, with D perhaps matching TRBD1 (5 bases). Germline CDR1 is SGHRS and CDR2 is YFSETQ. V lost 1 base and J 6 bases, leaving 10 bases between the germline ends. The CDR3 has 13 residues. CDR3 region: CASSLNWGAEAFF. In DNA form, the CDR3 reads TGCGCCAGCAGCTTGAACTGGGGCGCTGAAGCTTTCTTT.